This T cell receptor (beta chain) was observed in a study of shared clonotypes between healthy human individuals. The healthy adult donors were HIV-negative and reported no recent acute infections or vaccinations. Nashville, Tennessee was home to all donors, who were Caucasian adults. V dropped 6 bases and J dropped 0 bases, with 12 bases sitting between them. Germline V lookup: CDR1 MNHEY, CDR2 SVGAGI. The CDR3 extends over 14 amino acids. Evenly divided among several immunoSEQ plates was the genomic DNA of each subset. In the original workflow: In the immunoSEQ data, sequences were junction-only and lacked quality scores, so filtering differed. Using immunoSEQ multiplex PCR, the repertoire was profiled, and TCRdb retains in-frame clones only, with some absent. V and J calls and clone size are copied from that table; D and trimming were computed from the DNA. The sample comprises about 1 million clones, 75% of which are singletons, and about 1.5% rests with the top ten.

The clonotype originates from a man aged 18 to 29 in good health. Sequencing input: memory CD4+ T cells sorted from blood. Stated subset: CD45RA-negative fraction. V and J are TRBV6-5 and TRBJ2-7; maybe TRBD2 (6 bases). This chain's CDR3 is CASRPSASSYEQYF. CDR3 bases: TGTGCCAGCAGACCTAGCGCGAGCTCCTACGAGCAGTACTTC.